This T cell receptor beta chain comes out of a study of blood T cell repertoires in COVID-19. The wider study: Acute and convalescent COVID-19 samples came from the United States, Italy and Spain. Nucleic acid was either cDNA or gDNA, and it came from T cells, B-cell-depleted T cells, or PBMCs.

TCRdb's table, derived via immunoSEQ multiplex PCR, lists solely in-frame clones and lacks some. The table includes about 130,000 clones, about 86% detected once. CDR1 and CDR2 from the germline V gene are MNHEY and SVGAGI. This CDR3 comprises 14 residues. The ends were cut back, 7 bases at V and 2 bases at J, with 14 bases in the middle. Sequencing was carried out using peripheral blood. This chain joins TRBV6-5 and TRBJ1-2, with D tentatively TRBD1 (5 bases). This receptor was obtained from a woman aged 45-60 years who had recovered from COVID-19. For the CDR3, the DNA is TGTGCCAGCACCCCCCTAAGACAGAACTATGGCTACACCTTC. Translated, it gives CASTPLRQNYGYTF.